A selection of T cell receptor beta chains follows, all from one sample in a study of shared clonotypes between healthy human individuals. Assay: immunoSEQ multiplex PCR; the TCRdb copy retains only in-frame clones and omits some. This table holds 2 million to 2.5 million clones, about 94% found once. The sample comprised naive CD4+ T cells sorted from blood. Receptors were obtained from a young man in good health. CDR3s include the opening cysteine and the closing phenylalanine or tryptophan. The order of the fields is CDR3 protein, CDR3 DNA, D gene, J gene, V gene, clone size. D genes are given only for firm matches. The size field is filled for only some rows; it gives once, few, many or a size class.

cdr3_aa: CASSRDRVTGELFF
cdr3_nt: TGTGCCAGCAGTCGGGACAGGGTGACCGGGGAGCTGTTTTTT
d_call: TRBD1
j_call: TRBJ2-2
v_call: TRBV6-5
clone_size: -

cdr3_aa: CASSLYGATNEKLFF
cdr3_nt: TGTGCCAGCAGTTTATACGGTGCAACTAATGAAAAACTGTTTTTT
d_call: -
j_call: TRBJ1-4
v_call: TRBV27
clone_size: -

cdr3_aa: CASSFWGANYGYTF
cdr3_nt: TGTGCCAGCAGCTTTTGGGGAGCTAACTATGGCTACACCTTC
d_call: -
j_call: TRBJ1-2
v_call: TRBV7-9
clone_size: -

cdr3_aa: CASSLNPQGFRGDTQYF
cdr3_nt: TGTGCCAGCAGCTTGAACCCCCAAGGCTTCCGGGGAGATACGCAGTATTTT
d_call: -
j_call: TRBJ2-3
v_call: TRBV11-2
clone_size: -

cdr3_aa: CASSPAEGYGYGYTF
cdr3_nt: TGTGCCAGCAGTCCCGCGGAGGGGTATGGCTATGGCTACACCTTC
d_call: -
j_call: TRBJ1-2
v_call: TRBV6-6
clone_size: -

cdr3_aa: CASSRMDAGEQFF
cdr3_nt: TGTGCCAGCAGCCGAATGGACGCGGGCGAGCAGTTCTTC
d_call: -
j_call: TRBJ2-1
v_call: TRBV7-6
clone_size: -

cdr3_aa: CASYDSYEQYF
cdr3_nt: TGCGCCAGTTACGACTCCTACGAGCAGTACTTC
d_call: -
j_call: TRBJ2-7
v_call: TRBV5-1
clone_size: once

cdr3_aa: CASSYPGSYEQYF
cdr3_nt: TGTGCCAGCAGTTATCCGGGGTCGTACGAGCAGTACTTC
d_call: -
j_call: TRBJ2-7
v_call: TRBV2
clone_size: -

cdr3_aa: CASSQGRAYQPQHF
cdr3_nt: TGTGCCAGCTCCCAGGGCAGAGCCTATCAGCCCCAGCATTTT
d_call: -
j_call: TRBJ1-5
v_call: TRBV21-1
clone_size: -

cdr3_aa: CASRQQGFGENGYTF
cdr3_nt: TGTGCCAGCCGGCAACAGGGATTCGGAGAAAATGGCTACACCTTC
d_call: -
j_call: TRBJ1-2
v_call: TRBV28
clone_size: -

cdr3_aa: CASSPGRVDTQYF
cdr3_nt: TGTGCCAGCAGCCCAGGGCGAGTGGATACGCAGTATTTT
d_call: -
j_call: TRBJ2-3
v_call: TRBV7-2
clone_size: -

cdr3_aa: CASSQISNQPQHF
cdr3_nt: TGTGCCAGCAGCCAGATTAGCAATCAGCCCCAGCATTTT
d_call: -
j_call: TRBJ1-5
v_call: TRBV28
clone_size: few

cdr3_aa: CASSSFTGQNTEAFF
cdr3_nt: TGTGCCAGCAGTTCTTTCACGGGACAAAACACTGAAGCTTTCTTT
d_call: -
j_call: TRBJ1-1
v_call: TRBV28
clone_size: -

cdr3_aa: CASSGIAGVTGADVQYF
cdr3_nt: TGTGCCAGCAGTGGGATAGCGGGAGTCACCGGGGCGGACGTTCAGTACTTC
d_call: TRBD2
j_call: TRBJ2-4
v_call: TRBV7-2
clone_size: -

cdr3_aa: CASSRTGDGANVLTF
cdr3_nt: TGTGCCAGCAGCCGGACAGGGGATGGGGCCAACGTCCTGACTTTC
d_call: TRBD1
j_call: TRBJ2-6
v_call: TRBV7-2
clone_size: -

cdr3_aa: CASSARDLDSRFTLHF
cdr3_nt: TGTGCCAGCAGCGCCCGGGACTTGGACTCAAGATTCACCCTCCACTTT
d_call: -
j_call: TRBJ1-6
v_call: TRBV7-6
clone_size: -

cdr3_aa: CASSQDRAGELAKNIQYF
cdr3_nt: TGCGCCAGCAGCCAAGATAGGGCCGGCGAGCTAGCCAAAAACATTCAGTACTTC
d_call: -
j_call: TRBJ2-4
v_call: TRBV4-3
clone_size: -

cdr3_aa: CASSVVGSTRDEQFF
cdr3_nt: TGTGCCAGCAGCGTAGTAGGGTCCACTAGGGATGAGCAGTTCTTC
d_call: -
j_call: TRBJ2-1
v_call: TRBV9
clone_size: -

cdr3_aa: CASSPHGANTGELFF
cdr3_nt: TGTGCCAGCAGTCCGCATGGCGCGAACACCGGGGAGCTGTTTTTT
d_call: -
j_call: TRBJ2-2
v_call: TRBV2
clone_size: -

cdr3_aa: CASSPRLAGHETQYF
cdr3_nt: TGTGCCAGCAGCCCACGACTAGCGGGACACGAGACCCAGTACTTC
d_call: TRBD2
j_call: TRBJ2-5
v_call: TRBV9
clone_size: -

cdr3_aa: CASSLRGDNSPLHF
cdr3_nt: TGTGCCAGCAGCTTGCGCGGGGATAATTCACCCCTCCACTTT
d_call: -
j_call: TRBJ1-6
v_call: TRBV5-5
clone_size: -

cdr3_aa: CASTRTITSSYNEQFF
cdr3_nt: TGTGCCAGCACCCGGACTATCACGAGCTCCTACAATGAGCAGTTCTTC
d_call: -
j_call: TRBJ2-1
v_call: TRBV18
clone_size: -

cdr3_aa: CASSSEGPNTGELFF
cdr3_nt: TGTGCCAGCTCCAGCGAGGGTCCCAACACCGGGGAGCTGTTTTTT
d_call: -
j_call: TRBJ2-2
v_call: TRBV18
clone_size: -

cdr3_aa: CATSSGWSGSRNEQYF
cdr3_nt: TGTGCCACCAGCAGTGGTTGGTCGGGTAGTCGAAACGAGCAGTACTTC
d_call: -
j_call: TRBJ2-7
v_call: TRBV15
clone_size: once

cdr3_aa: CASSIPRRGRNYGYTF
cdr3_nt: TGTGCCAGTAGTATACCCCGAAGAGGAAGGAACTATGGCTACACCTTC
d_call: -
j_call: TRBJ1-2
v_call: TRBV19
clone_size: once

cdr3_aa: CASSARDREYEQYF
cdr3_nt: TGTGCCAGCAGCGCCCGGGACAGGGAATACGAGCAGTACTTC
d_call: TRBD1
j_call: TRBJ2-7
v_call: TRBV11-2
clone_size: once

cdr3_aa: CASTPWGASTDTQYF
cdr3_nt: TGTGCCAGCACCCCCTGGGGCGCTAGCACAGATACGCAGTATTTT
d_call: -
j_call: TRBJ2-3
v_call: TRBV27
clone_size: -

cdr3_aa: CAWGGDPYEQYF
cdr3_nt: TGTGCCTGGGGGGGGGACCCTTACGAGCAGTACTTC
d_call: TRBD2
j_call: TRBJ2-7
v_call: TRBV30
clone_size: -

cdr3_aa: CASSLGQTPYQPQHF
cdr3_nt: TGTGCCAGCAGCTTGGGCCAGACGCCATATCAGCCCCAGCATTTT
d_call: -
j_call: TRBJ1-5
v_call: TRBV5-5
clone_size: -

cdr3_aa: CASSTPGGPSYEQYF
cdr3_nt: TGTGCCAGTAGTACCCCCGGGGGGCCCTCCTACGAGCAGTACTTC
d_call: -
j_call: TRBJ2-7
v_call: TRBV19
clone_size: -

cdr3_aa: CASSPSSSTDTQYF
cdr3_nt: TGTGCCAGCAGCCCGTCCTCTAGCACAGATACGCAGTATTTT
d_call: -
j_call: TRBJ2-3
v_call: TRBV25-1
clone_size: -

cdr3_aa: CASTVGTGYLDYGYTF
cdr3_nt: TGTGCCAGCACAGTAGGGACAGGGTATCTCGACTATGGCTACACCTTC
d_call: TRBD1
j_call: TRBJ1-2
v_call: TRBV7-9
clone_size: -

cdr3_aa: CASGLVRTWAGELFF
cdr3_nt: TGTGCTAGTGGTTTGGTACGCACTTGGGCCGGGGAGCTGTTTTTT
d_call: -
j_call: TRBJ2-2
v_call: TRBV12-5
clone_size: -

cdr3_aa: CASSQIDRDEETQYF
cdr3_nt: TGCGCCAGCAGCCAGATAGACAGGGACGAAGAGACCCAGTACTTC
d_call: TRBD1
j_call: TRBJ2-5
v_call: TRBV4-3
clone_size: once